Shown below are 2 T cell receptor beta chains from a single sample sequenced in a study of cytomegalovirus exposure and HLA in healthy donors. It was with 60 Vbeta and 13 Jbeta primers that the PCR ran. The protocol was immunoSEQ multiplex PCR, while the TCRdb copy is restricted to in-frame clones and leaves out a portion. In the table there are about 140,000 clones, more than 70% of which are singletons. The sample consisted of PBMCs. All receptors derive from a male donor in good health and CMV-seronegative.

This clone was detected only a few times. The chain uses TRBV18 and TRBJ1-1, with TRBD1 as a possible D gene (6 bases). Trimming shortened V by 6 bases and J by 3 bases, and 11 bases separated the two germline ends. The length of the CDR3 is 13 residues. Per the germline V gene, CDR1 is KGHSH and CDR2 is LQKENI. The CDR3 spells CASSRDRHTEAFF. In DNA, the CDR3 is TGTGCCAGCTCTCGCGACAGGCACACTGAAGCTTTCTTT.

CDR3 bases: TGTGCCAGCAGCCTGGACAGGGACCCGGGGGAGCTGTTTTTT. Translating it yields CASSLDRDPGELFF. J is TRBJ2-2 and V is TRBV7-9, with 8 bases identical to TRBD1. Germline CDR1 SEHNR, CDR2 FQNEAQ (reference sequence). The CDR3 is 14 amino acids. V trimming: 5 bases; J trimming: 8 bases; junction bases outside the gene matches: 7.